The 11 T cell receptor beta chains below come from one sample, sequenced in a study of identical twins. TCRdb independently ran MiXCR on the 5' RACE reads; one entry per CDR3 protein. The sample lists just under 550,000 distinct CDR3 sequences, 12% to 15% occurring once. This same sample was also taken into another study, of yellow fever vaccine responses in identical twins.

The specimen was CD4+ T cells sorted from blood. These receptors all stem from a woman between 18 and 29 years old in good health.

This clonotype was recorded a few times. The V gene is TRBV7-9, the J gene TRBJ2-1, with 8 bases matching TRBD2. Trimming removed 5 bases from V and 7 bases from J; junction bases left unmatched: 13. Germline V CDR1 and CDR2: SEHNR, FQNEAQ (reference sequence). The CDR3 has 16 amino acids. CDR3 sequence reads: CASSPPGTSWGNEQFF. For the CDR3, the DNA is TGTGCCAGCAGCCCCCCCGGGACTAGTTGGGGGAATGAGCAGTTCTTC.

There are a few counts of this clonotype. This chain joins TRBV11-2 and TRBJ2-1, with 10 bases that match TRBD2. V lost 1 base and J lost 4; bases outside the gene matches: 13. Germline loops: CDR1 SGHAT, CDR2 FQNNGV. The CDR3 consists of 19 residues. DNA for the CDR3: TGTGCCAGCAGCTTAGTCCGTGTAGCGGGAGGTCGATCATACAATGAGCAGTTCTTC. Amino acid sequence: CASSLVRVAGGRSYNEQFF.

This clonotype was counted between two and nine times. The rearrangement uses TRBV28 and TRBJ1-1, with D unclear. The CDR3 spans 11 residues. Trimming stripped 8 bases from V and 6 bases from J, with 10 bases between. Germline values: CDR1 MDHEN, CDR2 SYDVKM. The DNA for the CDR3 is TGTGCCAGCCTCACGGCGGCTGAAGCTTTCTTT. Its translation: CASLTAAEAFF.

V is TRBV6-1 and J is TRBJ2-7, with D maybe TRBD2 (5 bases). The V gene lost 3 bases and the J gene lost 0 bases, with 15 bases spanning the gap. CDR3 length: 16 amino acids. In germline, CDR1 is MNHNS, CDR2 SASEGT. The CDR3 DNA reads TGTGCCAGCAGTGAGGAGAACAGAGCGGACTCCTACGAGCAGTACTTC. Its translation is CASSEENRADSYEQYF.

This clonotype was observed a handful of times. This chain links TRBV6-4 with TRBJ2-2; 9 bases line up with TRBD1. There are 15 residues in the CDR3. V shed 6 bases, J shed 3 bases, and the junction held 5 bases outside the gene matches. Germline V gene lookup returns CDR1 MRHNA and CDR2 SNTAGT. CDR3 amino acids: CASSPTGGDTGELFF. Here the CDR3 DNA reads TGTGCCAGCAGCCCGACAGGGGGTGACACCGGGGAGCTGTTTTTT.

This clonotype was counted between two and nine times. The genes are TRBV15 and TRBJ2-3; TRBD1 agrees at 9 bases. J was trimmed by 4 bases and V by 3 bases; bases with no gene match: 8. Germline CDR1 reads LNHNV; CDR2 reads YYDKDF (reference sequence). CDR3 size: 16 residues. CDR3 sequence (DNA): TGTGCCACCAGCAGCCCGGGACAGGGACGCCCAGATACGCAGTATTTT. Residues: CATSSPGQGRPDTQYF. The full variable domain, completed using reference TRBV15 and TRBJ2-3, is DAMVIQNPRYQVTQFGKPVTLSCSQTLNHNVMYWYQQKSSQAPKLLFHYYDKDFNNEADTPDNFQSRRPNTSFCFLDIRSPGLGDTAMYLCATSSPGQGRPDTQYFGPGTRLTVL.

This clonotype was counted a few times. This chain uses TRBV12-3 or TRBV12-4 with TRBJ1-6, with 7 bases fitting TRBD1. This CDR3 spans 14 amino acids. Germline trimming cut 5 bases from V and 8 bases from J; bases unmatched to any gene: 6. The CDR3 is CASSPPTGHSPLHF. In DNA, the CDR3 is TGTGCCAGCAGTCCTCCGACAGGGCATTCACCCCTCCACTTT.

This chain uses TRBV6-6 with TRBJ2-7; weak D call: TRBD1 (5 bases). The CDR3 is 13 amino acids. Germline lookup yields CDR1 MNHNY and CDR2 SVGAGI (reference sequence). Trimming removed 4 bases from V and 6 bases from J, with 13 bases in between. CDR3 nucleotide sequence: TGTGCCAGCAGTTCCGGTCAAGGGGTCGAGCAGTACGTC. Protein product: CASSSGQGVEQYV.

The chain couples TRBV5-5 to TRBJ1-2; 7 nucleotides line up with TRBD1. Trimming cost V 2 bases and J 8 bases; bases outside gene matches: 9. Germline V CDR1 and CDR2: SGHKS, YYEKEE (reference sequence). The CDR3 has 14 amino acids. This chain's CDR3 is CASSFGVTGPGYTF. CDR3 DNA sequence: TGTGCCAGCAGCTTTGGGGTGACAGGGCCCGGCTACACCTTC.

In this sample, this clonotype turned up once. This chain uses TRBV4-1 with TRBJ2-2, with D possibly matching TRBD2 (5 bases). The CDR3 contains 17 residues. V gave up 1 base and J gave up 0 bases, with 12 bases separating them. From germline, CDR1 is MGHRA and CDR2 YSYEKL. The CDR3 spells CASSQGSRGTNTGELFF. The CDR3 DNA sequence: TGCGCCAGCAGCCAAGGAAGCCGGGGAACGAACACCGGGGAGCTGTTTTTT.

The chain is built from TRBV6-1 and TRBJ2-7, with D perhaps being TRBD1 or TRBD2 (5 bases each). CDR1 MNHNS and CDR2 SASEGT come from the germline V gene. The CDR3 consists of 13 residues. Trimming took off 5 bases at V and 3 bases at J, with 11 bases between the two ends. CDR3 nucleotide sequence: TGTGCCAGCAGTCCGGGACGGAACTACGAGCAGTACGTC. Translated: CASSPGRNYEQYV.